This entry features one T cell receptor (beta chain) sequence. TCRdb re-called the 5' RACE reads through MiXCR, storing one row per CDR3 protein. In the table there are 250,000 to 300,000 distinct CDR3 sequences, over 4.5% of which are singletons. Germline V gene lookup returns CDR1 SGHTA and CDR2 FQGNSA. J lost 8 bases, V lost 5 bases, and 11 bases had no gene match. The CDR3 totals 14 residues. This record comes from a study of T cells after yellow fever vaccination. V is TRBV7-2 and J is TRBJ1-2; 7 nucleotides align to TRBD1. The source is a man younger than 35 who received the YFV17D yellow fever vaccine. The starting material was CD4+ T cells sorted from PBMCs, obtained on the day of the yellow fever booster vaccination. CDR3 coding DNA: TGTGCCAGCAGCCAAACAGGGGAATCTAGCGGCTACACCTTC. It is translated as CASSQTGESSGYTF.